The 18 T cell receptor beta chains reported below all come from one sample, sequenced in a study of cytomegalovirus exposure and HLA in healthy donors. Here immunoSEQ multiplex PCR was the method, and the copy in TCRdb shows in-frame clones only, minus some. Of 150,000 or so clones listed, approximately 87% were seen once; the top ten hold more than 1.3%. Sequencing used PBMCs. Source of these receptors: a woman younger than 45 in good health and CMV-seronegative.

The rearrangement links TRBV5-1 to TRBJ2-1, with 10 bases aligning to TRBD2. The CDR3 is 16 amino acids. V shed 0 bases, J shed 6 bases, and the junction held 6 bases outside the gene matches. Germline lookup yields CDR1 SGHRS and CDR2 YFSETQ. The CDR3 coding sequence is TGCGCCAGCAGCTTGGCTCCTAGCGGGGGATTCAATGAGCAGTTCTTC. Amino acid sequence: CASSLAPSGGFNEQFF. Full variable domain (rest looked up from reference TRBV5-1 and TRBJ2-1): KAGVTQTPRYLIKTRGQQVTLSCSPISGHRSVSWYQQTPGQGLQFLFEYFSETQRNKGNFPGRFSGRQFSNSRSEMNVSTLELGDSALYLCASSLAPSGGFNEQFFGPGTRLTVL.

The chain combines TRBV7-9 with TRBJ2-7; 10 bases line up with TRBD1. Germline lookup yields CDR1 SEHNR and CDR2 FQNEAQ (reference sequence). V lost 5 bases and J lost 0; bases outside the gene matches: 10. The CDR3 totals 17 residues. DNA of the CDR3: TGTGCCAGCAGCCCTCCCCCCGGGACAGGGGCCTCCTACGAGCAGTACTTC. Its protein product is CASSPPPGTGASYEQYF.

The chain joins TRBV5-1 to TRBJ2-5; tentative D call: TRBD1 (6 bases). The CDR3 loop spans 17 amino acids. Looked up from germline, CDR1 is SGHRS and CDR2 is YFSETQ. Trimming shortened V by 0 bases and J by 1 base, and 16 bases separated the two germline ends. CDR3 DNA sequence: TGCGCCAGCAGCTTGGTGAAGCACAGGGACCTCCAAGAGACCCAGTACTTC. Residues: CASSLVKHRDLQETQYF.

This clone has a single count. The chain combines TRBV5-6 with TRBJ1-1; tentative D call: TRBD1 (5 bases). Germline CDR1 and CDR2: SGHDT and YYEEEE. The CDR3 has 15 amino acids. Deletions cut 4 bases from V and 3 bases from J, with 16 bases between. The CDR3 is CASSTQGGSDTEAFF. The CDR3 nucleotides read TGTGCCAGCAGCACGCAGGGAGGGAGCGACACTGAAGCTTTCTTT.

This chain joins TRBV6-6 and TRBJ2-2, with 7 bases that match TRBD1. Germline assignment: CDR1 MNHNY and CDR2 SVGAGI (reference sequence). There are 15 residues in the CDR3. The J segment lost 2 bases and the V segment lost 5 bases, leaving 5 bases of the junction unmatched. The CDR3 coding sequence is TGTGCCAGCAGTGAGCGGACAGGAAACACCGGGGAGCTGTTTTTT. This encodes CASSERTGNTGELFF.

Here the CDR3 reads CASSQYTGDYGYTF. In nucleotides, the CDR3 is TGCGCCAGCAGCCAATATACGGGGGACTATGGCTACACCTTC. This rearrangement joins TRBV4-3 to TRBJ1-2; tentative D call: TRBD1 (5 bases). V was clipped by 2 bases and J by 3 bases, with 10 bases between them. CDR3 size: 14 residues. The V gene's germline CDR1 is LGHNA and CDR2 YSLEER.

The V gene is TRBV6-5, the J gene TRBJ2-1, with 8 bases aligning to TRBD1. The CDR3 contains 16 residues. The V gene end was trimmed by 1 base and the J gene end by 7 bases; junction bases not matched to a gene: 9. Germline-derived CDR1 and CDR2 are MNHEY and SVGAGI. The CDR3 reads CASSYLGQGVGNEQFF. In DNA, the CDR3 is TGTGCCAGCAGTTACTTAGGACAGGGTGTAGGGAATGAGCAGTTCTTC.

In DNA form, the CDR3 reads TGTGCCAGCAGGAAAGAAAGATTTGACAGGGCCGAAGCTTTCTTT. The encoded protein is CASRKERFDRAEAFF. The chain uses TRBV7-9 and TRBJ1-1; 7 nucleotides match TRBD1. Per germline, CDR1 SEHNR and CDR2 FQNEAQ (reference sequence). With V trimmed by 6 bases and J by 8 bases, 15 bases remained unmatched. There are 15 residues in the CDR3.

The chain is built from TRBV6-1 and TRBJ1-1; 10 nucleotides match TRBD1. Germline V gene sequence: CDR1 MNHNS, CDR2 SASEGT. V shed 6 bases, J shed 11 bases, and the junction held 12 bases outside the gene matches. The CDR3 loop spans 14 amino acids. Here the CDR3 DNA reads TGTGCCAGCAGGGAATTCCGGGACAGGGGAGTCGCTTTCTTT. Translated, it gives CASREFRDRGVAFF.

This sequence joins TRBV6-5 and TRBJ1-4; 10 bases map to TRBD1. The V gene's germline CDR1 is MNHEY and CDR2 SVGAGI. The CDR3 totals 13 residues. J lost 7 bases, V lost 8 bases, and 4 bases had no gene match. CDR3 sequence: CASGRDRGEKLFF. The CDR3 DNA follows: TGTGCCAGCGGGAGGGACAGGGGTGAAAAACTGTTTTTT.

CDR3 loop: CASSIGQAAYTGELFF. CDR3 nucleotide sequence: TGTGCCAGCAGTATCGGACAGGCGGCTTACACCGGGGAGCTGTTTTTT. V and J are TRBV27 and TRBJ2-2; 7 positions match TRBD1. The CDR3 runs to 16 residues. The germline gives CDR1 MNHEY, CDR2 SMNVEV (reference sequence). With V trimmed by 5 bases and J by 3 bases, 9 bases remained unmatched.

The CDR3: CASSPSGTSGGQRDGELFF. In DNA, the CDR3 is TGTGCCAGCAGCCCCTCCGGGACTAGCGGGGGGCAAAGGGACGGGGAGCTGTTTTTT. The chain couples TRBV5-4 to TRBJ2-2; TRBD2 matches 15 bases. The CDR3 is 19 amino acids. With 4 bases clipped from V and 7 bases from J, the junction kept 14 bases outside the gene matches. Germline V gene sequence: CDR1 SGHNT, CDR2 YYREEE (reference sequence). The full variable domain, completed using reference TRBV5-4 and TRBJ2-2, is ETGVTQSPTHLIKTRGQQVTLRCSSQSGHNTVSWYQQALGQGPQFIFQYYREEENGRGNFPPRFSGLQFPNYSSELNVNALELDDSALYLCASSPSGTSGGQRDGELFFGEGSRLTVL.

J is TRBJ2-2 and V is TRBV2; weak D call: TRBD2 (6 bases). CDR1 and CDR2 from the germline V gene are SNHLY and FYNNEI. Trimming cost V 2 bases and J 5 bases, with 12 bases left between them. There are 15 residues in the CDR3. CDR3 bases: TGTGCCAGCAGTGAACTGGGGGGACTTACCGGGGAGCTGTTTTTT. Its translation is CASSELGGLTGELFF.

The J gene is TRBJ2-6, the V gene TRBV5-1; no definite D call. Trimming stripped 2 bases from V and 0 bases from J, with 3 bases between. In germline, CDR1 is SGHRS, CDR2 YFSETQ. The CDR3 has 14 residues. The CDR3, as DNA: TGCGCCAGCAGCTTCGGCTCTGGGGCCAACGTCCTGACTTTC. Amino acids: CASSFGSGANVLTF.

The rearrangement joins TRBV4-2 to TRBJ1-1; possible D gene TRBD1, 6 bases. In germline, CDR1 is LGHNA, CDR2 YNFKEQ. The CDR3 has 16 amino acids. Trimming stripped 0 bases from V and 1 base from J, with 12 bases between. CDR3 DNA: TGTGCCAGCAGCCAAGATTCGGGACATTCGAACACTGAAGCTTTCTTT. Encoded protein: CASSQDSGHSNTEAFF.

The rearrangement uses TRBV7-8 and TRBJ1-2; perhaps TRBD1 as D (6 bases). The CDR3 consists of 14 residues. V shed 4 bases and J shed 1 base, with 10 bases lying between them. The germline V gene encodes CDR1 SGHVS and CDR2 FQNEAQ. CDR3 in amino acids: CASSSRQDNYGYTF. The CDR3 DNA reads as TGTGCCAGCAGCTCCCGACAGGATAACTATGGCTACACCTTC.

This chain uses TRBV7-6 with TRBJ2-5; 8 bases are a match to TRBD2. Germline trimming cut 2 bases from V and 1 base from J; bases unmatched to any gene: 9. Germline loops: CDR1 SGHVS, CDR2 FNYEAQ. The CDR3 has 17 residues. CDR3 DNA sequence: TGTGCCAGCAGCTTATATTCTAGGGCGGGGGGCCAAGAGACCCAGTACTTC. It translates to CASSLYSRAGGQETQYF.

This sequence joins TRBV6-1 and TRBJ1-3; D not certain. Germline V CDR1 and CDR2: MNHNS, SASEGT. CDR3 length: 14 amino acids. V was shortened by 4 bases and J by 4 bases, with 11 bases between the two germline ends. CDR3: CASSGPPGGNTIYF. CDR3 nucleotides: TGTGCCAGCAGTGGACCTCCGGGGGGAAACACCATATATTTT.